The 32 T cell receptor beta chains below come from one sample, sequenced in a study of post-analysis software for immune sequencing data. Broader study findings: A few TRBV segments occurring more often in patients than controls included TRBV5-6, TRBV5-1 and TRBV20-1.

The antigens these receptors bind are not known. Tagging with unique molecular identifiers was a feature of the TCR beta cDNA libraries. MiXCR was run by TCRdb on the PCR reads, yielding one entry per CDR3 protein. The profile covers roughly 570,000 distinct CDR3 sequences, with 30% to 40% appearing a single time and around 6% taken by the ten largest. Sequenced sample: blood. The receptors were sampled from a girl aged 2 to 17 with multiple sclerosis.

The chain carries TRBV12-3 or TRBV12-4 and TRBJ2-5; D ambiguous. The V end was cut by 3 bases, the J end by 5 bases, with 13 bases between. This CDR3 has 14 residues. The CDR3 reads CASSFSTVPETQYF. CDR3 bases: TGTGCCAGCAGTTTTAGCACGGTTCCCGAGACCCAGTACTTC.

This chain connects TRBV5-1 to TRBJ1-1; D uncertain. V dropped 0 bases and J dropped 4 bases, with 10 bases sitting between them. In germline, CDR1 is SGHRS, CDR2 YFSETQ. The CDR3 loop spans 14 amino acids. The CDR3 protein is CASSLGSRATEAFF. The CDR3 DNA reads TGCGCCAGCAGCTTGGGCTCCCGGGCCACTGAAGCTTTCTTT.

This clonotype was observed a few times. The genes are TRBV28 and TRBJ2-7; D unresolved. Germline V gene data show CDR1 as MDHEN and CDR2 as SYDVKM. V lost 3 bases and J lost 5, with 11 bases in between. The CDR3 totals 13 residues. The CDR3: CASSFSRTDEQYF. Here the CDR3 DNA reads TGTGCCAGCAGTTTCTCCCGCACGGACGAGCAGTACTTC.

This clonotype turned up a few times. V and J are TRBV7-2 and TRBJ1-4, with TRBD1 matching over 9 bases. This CDR3 spans 16 amino acids. J was trimmed by 7 bases and V by 5 bases; bases with no gene match: 11. Germline values: CDR1 SGHTA, CDR2 FQGNSA. The CDR3 DNA reads TGTGCCAGCAGCCCCTCAAGGGGACAGGGCGGTGAAAAACTGTTTTTT. Translated: CASSPSRGQGGEKLFF.

The chain employs TRBV10-3 and TRBJ1-5; 12 positions match TRBD1. Germline loops: CDR1 ENHRY, CDR2 SYGVKD. J was trimmed by 7 bases and V by 10 bases; bases with no gene match: 8. The CDR3 totals 14 residues. CDR3 protein: CATRDRGLRQPQHF. Written as DNA, the CDR3 is TGTGCCACCCGGGACAGGGGGCTTCGCCAGCCCCAGCATTTT.

The rearrangement uses TRBV5-1 and TRBJ1-4; TRBD1 aligns across 9 bases. Losses at the gene ends were 4 bases for V and 5 bases for J; bases not matched to a gene: 9. The CDR3 covers 16 residues. From germline, CDR1 is SGHRS and CDR2 YFSETQ. CDR3: CASSTSGQGFNEKLFF. The DNA for the CDR3 is TGCGCCAGCAGCACCTCGGGACAGGGCTTCAATGAAAAACTGTTTTTT.

This clonotype turned up a few times. The rearrangement uses TRBV20-1 and TRBJ2-3; D may be TRBD2 (7 bases). The CDR3 sequence is 14 residues long. V was pared by 6 bases and J by 4 bases, with 17 bases between. CDR1 and CDR2 (germline): DFQATT, SNEGSKA (reference sequence). The CDR3, as DNA: TGCAGTGCCCCCGTTAGGGGGGGTGCAGATACGCAGTATTTT. Its protein is CSAPVRGGADTQYF.

The gene calls are TRBV12-3 or TRBV12-4 and TRBJ1-4, with 8 nucleotides matching TRBD1. CDR3 length: 15 residues. V was clipped by 5 bases and J by 4 bases; unmatched bases: 6. The CDR3 nucleotides are TGTGCCAGCAGTCCCACGGGACAGGTTAATGAAAAACTGTTTTTT. It codes for CASSPTGQVNEKLFF.

In its sample, this clonotype was seen a few times. This chain links TRBV7-3 with TRBJ2-1; D could derive from TRBD1 or TRBD2 (6 bases each). The CDR3 loop spans 15 amino acids. Trimming took 3 bases from V and 6 from J, leaving 15 bases between them. CDR1 is SGHTA and CDR2 is FQGTGA in the germline V gene. The DNA of the CDR3 is TGTGCCAGCAGCTTTAAGGGGGGTGATGGCAATGAGCAGTTCTTC. Translating gives CASSFKGGDGNEQFF.

The chain has TRBV15 and TRBJ2-1; a weak D match, TRBD2 (5 bases). V was shortened by 0 bases and J by 4 bases, with 10 bases between the two germline ends. The germline gives CDR1 LNHNV, CDR2 YYDKDF (reference sequence). This CDR3 comprises 15 residues. CDR3 sequence: CATSRDLAGYNEQFF. The CDR3 DNA reads as TGTGCCACCAGCAGAGATCTAGCCGGGTACAATGAGCAGTTCTTC.

The chain is built from TRBV7-9 and TRBJ2-3; D perhaps matches TRBD1 (5 bases). Germline lookup yields CDR1 SEHNR and CDR2 FQNEAQ (reference sequence). The CDR3 is 13 residues long. The CDR3 DNA follows: TGTGCTGGAAGGCAGGGCAGCACAGATACGCAGTATTTT. This gives the protein CAGRQGSTDTQYF. The entire variable domain, with the rest obtained from reference TRBV7-9 and TRBJ2-3, is as follows: DTGVSQNPRHKITKRGQNVTFRCDPISEHNRLYWYRQTLGQGPEFLTYFQNEAQLEKSRLLSDRFSAERPKGSFSTLEIQRTEQGDSAMYLCAGRQGSTDTQYFGPGTRLTVL.

DNA of the CDR3: TGTGCCAGCAGTCACGACCAGGGGGCGTGGGGCTACACCTTC. This gives the protein CASSHDQGAWGYTF. This chain joins TRBV12-3 or TRBV12-4 and TRBJ1-2, with 8 bases that match TRBD1. The CDR3 has 14 residues. V lost 5 bases, J lost 8 bases, and 10 bases stayed unmatched.

This chain links TRBV29-1 with TRBJ1-2, with 9 nucleotides matching TRBD1. The CDR3 consists of 13 residues. CDR1 and CDR2 from the germline V gene are SQVTM and ANQGSEA. V lost 5 bases and J lost 4; bases outside the gene matches: 5. In DNA form, the CDR3 reads TGCAGCGTTAAAGGGACAGGGATCTATGGCTACACCTTC. This codes for CSVKGTGIYGYTF. The full variable domain, completed using reference TRBV29-1 and TRBJ1-2, is SAVISQKPSRDICQRGTSLTIQCQVDSQVTMMFWYRQQPGQSLTLIATANQGSEATYESGFVIDKFPISRPNLTFSTLTVSNMSPEDSSIYLCSVKGTGIYGYTFGSGTRLTVV.

Only a few counts were recorded for this clonotype. The J gene is TRBJ2-6, the V gene TRBV5-1, with D perhaps matching TRBD2 (6 bases). Trimming took off 4 bases at V and 2 bases at J, with 19 bases between the two ends. The CDR3 loop spans 18 amino acids. In germline, CDR1 is SGHRS, CDR2 YFSETQ. The CDR3 DNA follows: TGCGCCAGCAGCCTCCTGACGGGGCGGGGAACTGGGGCCAACGTCCTGACTTTC. This encodes CASSLLTGRGTGANVLTF.

This clonotype came up a few times. This chain connects TRBV9 to TRBJ2-1; D gene uncertain. CDR1 and CDR2 from the germline V gene are SGDLS and YYNGEE. V was cut by 0 bases and J by 9 bases, with 13 bases left in between. The CDR3 is made up of 14 amino acids. For the CDR3, the DNA is TGTGCCAGCAGCGTAGGAGGTTTGGGCTCTGAGCAGTTCTTC. It is translated as CASSVGGLGSEQFF.

There are many counts of this clonotype. This may stem from a read error, because a much larger clone lies one nucleotide away. This chain uses TRBV5-1 with TRBJ2-3; no reliable D call. The CDR3 contains 11 residues. Between the trimmed V and J ends, which lost 4 bases and 2 bases, there was a span of 2 bases. CDR1 SGHRS and CDR2 YFSETQ come from the germline V gene. The DNA for the CDR3 is TGCGCCAGCAGCAACACAGATACGCAGTATTTT. This gives the protein CASSNTDTQYF. The entire variable domain, with the rest obtained from reference TRBV5-1 and TRBJ2-3, is as follows: KAGVTQTPRYLIKTRGQQVTLSCSPISGHRSVSWYQQTPGQGLQFLFEYFSETQRNKGNFPGRFSGRQFSNSRSEMNVSTLELGDSALYLCASSNTDTQYFGPGTRLTVL.

On this clonotype: A read error may account for a junction end that differs from germline. The chain is built from TRBV2 and TRBJ2-2; D is possibly TRBD2 (5 bases). CDR3 length equals 15 residues. Germline V gives CDR1 SNHLY, CDR2 FYNNEI. The CDR3 loop reads CASSEADIATGERFF. The CDR3 nucleotides are TGTGCCAGCAGTGAAGCAGATATCGCCACCGGGGAGCGGTTTTTT.

This clonotype showed up just a few times. The CDR3 DNA sequence: TGTGCCAGCAGTGAGGGACTAGCGGGGGTGGAGACCCAGTACTTC. Its protein product is CASSEGLAGVETQYF. This rearrangement joins TRBV2 to TRBJ2-5, with TRBD2 matching over 14 bases. The CDR3 length is 15 residues. V lost 3 bases to trimming and J lost 5 bases; unmatched junction nucleotides: 2. The germline gives CDR1 SNHLY, CDR2 FYNNEI.

The V gene is TRBV5-1, the J gene TRBJ2-1, with 10 bases fitting TRBD1. The junction had 12 bases not matched to a gene; V was cut back by 4 bases and J by 8 bases. Looked up from germline, CDR1 is SGHRS and CDR2 is YFSETQ. This CDR3 contains 16 residues. The CDR3 sequence: CASSPLGQGFMDEQFF. The CDR3 nucleotides read TGCGCCAGCAGCCCCTTGGGACAGGGGTTTATGGATGAGCAGTTCTTC.

This clonotype has just a few counts. The rearrangement links TRBV2 to TRBJ1-5, with D unclear. The V gene lost 1 base and the J gene lost 1 base, with 8 bases spanning the gap. From germline, CDR1 is SNHLY and CDR2 FYNNEI. The CDR3 is 15 residues long. CDR3 in DNA: TGTGCCAGCAGTGAAGGCTGGGAAAGCAATCAGCCCCAGCATTTT. It encodes CASSEGWESNQPQHF.

This chain uses TRBV6-1 with TRBJ2-5; 10 bases align to TRBD2. The V gene end was trimmed by 4 bases and the J gene end by 4 bases; junction bases not matched to a gene: 12. There are 17 residues in the CDR3. Germline CDR1 and CDR2: MNHNS and SASEGT. CDR3: CASSVLAGARGRETQYF. DNA for the CDR3: TGTGCCAGCAGTGTGCTAGCGGGGGCGCGAGGGAGAGAGACCCAGTACTTC.

The rearrangement links TRBV6-6 to TRBJ1-5, with 7 positions matching TRBD1. The CDR3 is 16 residues long. Trimming took 4 bases from V and 7 from J; bases not matched to a gene: 13. CDR1 is MNHNY and CDR2 is SVGAGI in the germline V gene (reference sequence). CDR3 sequence: CASSFVGTASGQPQHF. The CDR3 bases are TGTGCCAGCAGTTTTGTCGGGACAGCCAGCGGCCAGCCCCAGCATTTT.

This clonotype was picked up a small number of times. The J gene is TRBJ2-1, the V gene TRBV7-9, with TRBD2 matching over 8 bases. Per germline, CDR1 SEHNR and CDR2 FQNEAQ (reference sequence). The ends lost 4 bases at V and 2 bases at J; junction bases unmatched: 4. The CDR3 is 15 residues long. This CDR3 is CASSSSGLTYNEQFF. CDR3 DNA sequence: TGTGCCAGCAGCTCTAGCGGGTTAACCTACAATGAGCAGTTCTTC.

This clonotype turned up a few times. This chain links TRBV20-1 with TRBJ2-5; D is ambiguous. Germline CDR1 is DFQATT and CDR2 is SNEGSKA (reference sequence). This CDR3 region has 14 residues. V was cut by 0 bases and J by 5 bases, with 13 bases left in between. The chain's CDR3 is CSARDPTARETQYF. The DNA of the CDR3 is TGCAGTGCTAGAGATCCCACGGCTAGGGAGACCCAGTACTTC.

A note on this clonotype: One base away lies a much larger clone, so this may be a sequencing read error. This likely comes from a read error, as the CDR3 has no conserved phenylalanine or tryptophan at its end. This chain joins TRBV4-1 and TRBJ2-7, with D tentatively TRBD2 (6 bases). The length of the CDR3 is 16 residues. Trimming stripped 0 bases from V and 3 bases from J, with 15 bases between. Germline assignment: CDR1 MGHRA and CDR2 YSYEKL. CDR3 nucleotide sequence: TGCGCCAGCAGCCAAGATCAGGGCCGGGGGATCTACGAGCAGTACTGC. Protein: CASSQDQGRGIYEQYC.

The chain recombines TRBV5-1 with TRBJ2-3, with 10 bases that match TRBD2. V gave up 0 bases and J gave up 3 bases; unmatched junction bases: 10. The germline CDR1 and CDR2 sequences are SGHRS and YFSETQ. The CDR3 loop spans 18 amino acids. Here the CDR3 DNA reads TGCGCCAGCAGCTTGGATGGTCCTAGCGGGGGTGGGACAGATACGCAGTATTTT. Protein product: CASSLDGPSGGGTDTQYF.

This clonotype has just a few counts. This chain connects TRBV18 to TRBJ2-5; D is perhaps TRBD1 or TRBD2 (5 bases each). CDR1 and CDR2 (germline): KGHSH, LQKENI. This CDR3 is built from 16 residues. The V end lost 6 bases, the J end lost 4 bases, and 21 bases lay between the germline ends. CDR3 protein: CASSSLPGDQGETQYF. CDR3 nucleotides: TGTGCCAGCTCTTCACTTCCCGGGGACCAAGGAGAGACCCAGTACTTC.

The sample holds a few counts of this clonotype. V usage is TRBV10-3 and J usage is TRBJ2-5; 7 nucleotides line up with TRBD1. V was pared by 3 bases and J by 1 base, with 2 bases of the junction left unmatched. CDR1 and CDR2 from the germline V gene are ENHRY and SYGVKD. The CDR3 sequence is 14 residues long. The CDR3 sequence is CAISERDSQETQYF. The CDR3 DNA reads TGTGCCATCAGTGAAAGGGACAGCCAAGAGACCCAGTACTTC.

This clonotype was detected only a few times. The chain joins TRBV6-1 to TRBJ1-6; possibly TRBD1 for D (6 bases). CDR3 length: 10 residues. CDR1 MNHNS and CDR2 SASEGT come from the germline V gene. V was pared by 8 bases and J by 14 bases, with 10 bases between. Here the CDR3 reads CASQAGALHF. CDR3 DNA sequence: TGTGCCAGCCAGGCAGGGGCCCTCCACTTT.

The chain uses TRBV12-3 or TRBV12-4 and TRBJ2-3, with D tentatively TRBD1 or TRBD2 (5 bases each). CDR3 length: 16 residues. V lost 10 bases, J lost 4 bases, and 24 bases lay in between. CDR3 region: CANSSTGRSGADTQYF. The CDR3 coding sequence is TGTGCCAACAGCTCCACGGGGCGTTCAGGCGCAGATACGCAGTATTTT.

Comments on this clonotype: This may arise from a read error, as a much more abundant clone is one base away. The V call is TRBV12-3 or TRBV12-4, the J call TRBJ2-6; D gene uncertain. Trimming left V 6 bases short and J 1 base short, with 7 bases between. The CDR3 is made up of 14 amino acids. CDR3 region: CASSRVSGANVLTF. CDR3 bases: TGTGCCAGCAGCCGGGTGTCTGGGGCCAACGTCCTGACTTTC.

This clonotype was found a few times. The gene calls are TRBV15 and TRBJ1-3; D perhaps matches TRBD1 (6 bases). Trimming took off 4 bases at V and 4 bases at J, with 17 bases between the two ends. The germline gives CDR1 LNHNV, CDR2 YYDKDF (reference sequence). This CDR3 contains 16 residues. Here the CDR3 DNA reads TGTGCCACCAGCACGGACAGAGAACTAACCGGAAACACCATATATTTT. It translates to CATSTDRELTGNTIYF.